The table lists the clone carrying this TCR beta chain with many counts. Antigen unknown. Library preparation followed earlier protocols using designated TCR primers. MiXCR was run by TCRdb on the PCR reads, yielding one entry per CDR3 protein. The repertoire holds about 640,000 distinct CDR3 sequences, with 15% to 20% as singletons. Naive CD8 sequencing libraries were generated from approximately 20,000 to 1,000,000 sorted cells, with 10%, 30% or 50% RNA as input. Between the trimmed V and J ends, which lost 1 base and 4 bases, there was a span of 13 bases. The germline gives CDR1 GTSNPN, CDR2 SVGIG (reference sequence). CDR3 length: 14 residues. The data belong to a study of molecular identifiers for immune sequencing clone quantification. The wider study: With replicates, the RNA of about 19,000 or 110,000 naive CD8 cells was split five ways and four were sequenced. Broader study findings: Clones with over 20 RNA copies captured over 99% of effector molecules but under 1% of naive ones.

The sequence came from a human donor in good health. Some libraries in this study had Jurkat cell RNA spiked in. The specimen sequenced was naive CD8+ T cells from blood, with Jurkat cell RNA spiked in. Subset: FACS-sorted CD8+CD4-CCR7+CD45RA+ naive T cells. This chain links TRBV30 with TRBJ1-2, with TRBD1 as a possible D gene (6 bases). Here the CDR3 reads CAWSGPGEGYGYTF. CDR3 DNA: TGTGCCTGGAGTGGCCCAGGGGAAGGCTATGGCTACACCTTC.